One and the same sample provided the 27 T cell receptor beta chains below, sequenced in a study of response to subunit inactivated influenza vaccine (dated by TCRdb to between 2018 and 2020). Libraries were made using RT-PCR. Reads for this sample came from an Illumina HiSeq 2500. TCRdb cleaned the public reads at Q25 with fastp, built clones with MiXCR and kept in-frame beta chains. A single entry per CDR3 protein holds the most common genes and DNA from its merged rows. For this sample there are 600,000 to 700,000 distinct CDR3 sequences; around 15% appear just once. The ten largest clones take up 7.5% to 8% of the sample. The sample was PBMCs from blood, taken 14 days before vaccination. Receptors originate from a man in his fifties who received an inactivated influenza vaccine. Donor details come from another sample of the same person, matched by shared clones.

This clonotype was seen more than once but under ten times. The chain uses TRBV12-3 or TRBV12-4 and TRBJ2-5; D might be TRBD1 (6 bases). V was shortened by 3 bases and J by 5 bases, with 22 bases between the two germline ends. The CDR3 is made up of 17 amino acids. DNA of the CDR3: TGTGCCAGCAGTTTTACTACAGGGCTACCCACCCTCGAGACCCAGTACTTC. Residues: CASSFTTGLPTLETQYF.

This clonotype was seen repeatedly, ten times or more. The chain uses TRBV29-1 and TRBJ2-7; unclear D gene. V lost 4 bases to trimming and J lost 3 bases, with 10 bases between them. The CDR3 is made up of 12 amino acids. Looked up from germline, CDR1 is SQVTM and CDR2 is ANQGSEA. CDR3 DNA sequence: TGCAGCGTTGGGGTCACAATCTACGAGCAGTACTTC. Translation: CSVGVTIYEQYF.

The V gene is TRBV7-3, the J gene TRBJ2-5; 11 nucleotides align to TRBD2. The CDR3 loop spans 18 amino acids. V trimming: 5 bases; J trimming: 5 bases; junction bases outside the gene matches: 16. CDR1 SGHTA and CDR2 FQGTGA come from the germline V gene. CDR3 DNA: TGTGCCAGCAGCACAGCTCGGAGTAGCGGGAGGGGAGCGGAGACCCAGTACTTC. Translated: CASSTARSSGRGAETQYF.

This clonotype was observed a handful of times. This chain uses TRBV20-1 with TRBJ2-7; D unresolved. The CDR3 totals 13 residues. Germline V gives CDR1 DFQATT, CDR2 SNEGSKA (reference sequence). V was pared by 4 bases and J by 1 base, with 11 bases between. CDR3 bases: TGCAGTGCTATCCTAACTGGGTCCTACGAGCAGTACTTC. Encoded protein: CSAILTGSYEQYF.

V is TRBV7-9 and J is TRBJ2-7, with TRBD2 matching over 10 bases. V trimming: 2 bases; J trimming: 4 bases; junction bases outside the gene matches: 8. The CDR3 is 16 residues long. CDR1 is SEHNR, CDR2 FQNEAQ, per germline (reference sequence). The CDR3 loop reads CASSLWLAGERYEQYF. The CDR3 DNA reads TGTGCCAGCAGCTTATGGCTAGCGGGAGAGAGGTACGAGCAGTACTTC. The variable domain in full, completed from reference TRBV7-9 and TRBJ2-7, reads DTGVSQNPRHKITKRGQNVTFRCDPISEHNRLYWYRQTLGQGPEFLTYFQNEAQLEKSRLLSDRFSAERPKGSFSTLEIQRTEQGDSAMYLCASSLWLAGERYEQYFGPGTRLTVT.

This clonotype has just a few counts. The chain uses TRBV12-3 or TRBV12-4 and TRBJ2-1, with D maybe TRBD1 (6 bases). Trimming shortened V by 3 bases and J by 7 bases, and 16 bases separated the two germline ends. The CDR3 is 15 amino acids. CDR3 region: CASSFVQGRWNEQFF. CDR3 sequence (DNA): TGTGCCAGCAGTTTTGTACAGGGAAGGTGGAATGAGCAGTTCTTC.

This clonotype showed up just a few times. The chain uses TRBV12-3 or TRBV12-4 and TRBJ1-2, with D possibly being TRBD1 (6 bases). This CDR3 is built from 12 residues. The V end was cut by 5 bases, the J end by 4 bases, with 8 bases between. The CDR3 region is CASSIQGYGYTF. The CDR3 DNA is TGTGCCAGCAGTATACAGGGCTATGGCTACACCTTC.

This clonotype has just a few counts. The chain links TRBV2 to TRBJ2-2; 8 nucleotides line up with TRBD1. V lost 5 bases, J lost 4 bases, and 9 bases stayed unmatched. CDR3 length: 16 amino acids. The germline V gene encodes CDR1 SNHLY and CDR2 FYNNEI. The CDR3 DNA reads as TGTGCCAGCAGTTACAGGGGGGAACGGGGCACCGGGGAGCTGTTTTTT. Its protein product is CASSYRGERGTGELFF.

V and J are TRBV11-2 and TRBJ2-5; TRBD1 or TRBD2 may be the D gene (5 bases each). Germline lookup yields CDR1 SGHAT and CDR2 FQNNGV. The CDR3 runs to 14 residues. The V and J ends lost 8 bases and 1 base respectively, with 14 bases between them. CDR3 protein: CASGGRGFQETQYF. CDR3 bases: TGTGCCAGCGGAGGCCGGGGCTTCCAAGAGACCCAGTACTTC. The whole variable domain, filled in from reference TRBV11-2 and TRBJ2-5, reads EAGVAQSPRYKIIEKRQSVAFWCNPISGHATLYWYQQILGQGPKLLIQFQNNGVVDDSQLPKDRFSAERLKGVDSTLKIQPAKLEDSAVYLCASGGRGFQETQYFGPGTRLLVL.

The rearrangement joins TRBV18 to TRBJ1-2; D is uncertain. The CDR3 totals 16 residues. V gave up 0 bases and J gave up 0 bases, with 11 bases separating them. CDR1 and CDR2 (germline): KGHSH, LQKENI. CDR3 DNA sequence: TGTGCCAGCTCACCACCGGGGATCGGGTCTAACTATGGCTACACCTTC. Encoded protein: CASSPPGIGSNYGYTF.

This chain joins TRBV7-2 and TRBJ1-6; D might be TRBD1 (5 bases). The CDR3 covers 16 residues. V gave up 1 base and J gave up 7 bases, with 14 bases separating them. Germline V gene lookup returns CDR1 SGHTA and CDR2 FQGNSA. DNA of the CDR3: TGTGCCAGCAGCTTAGGGGCCGTGGACACAAATTCACCCCTCCACTTT. Translating it yields CASSLGAVDTNSPLHF.

The rearrangement links TRBV15 to TRBJ2-1; 11 positions agree with TRBD2. V was pared by 0 bases and J by 10 bases, with 5 bases of the junction left unmatched. This CDR3 is built from 15 residues. Germline-derived CDR1 and CDR2 are LNHNV and YYDKDF (reference sequence). The CDR3 region is CATSRERLAGLEQFF. In DNA form, the CDR3 reads TGTGCCACCAGCAGAGAACGACTAGCGGGATTAGAGCAGTTCTTC.

Of note for this clonotype: The junction and the germline gene differ at one end; a read error may be behind it. The chain is built from TRBV20-1 and TRBJ2-5, with D maybe TRBD2 (5 bases). The CDR3 consists of 15 residues. Germline values: CDR1 DFQATT, CDR2 SNEGSKA (reference sequence). CDR3 in amino acids: CSARAFDSDQETQYF. The CDR3 coding sequence is TGCAGTGCAAGAGCATTTGATAGCGACCAAGAGACCCAGTACTTC.

V gene TRBV6-5 combines with J gene TRBJ1-3, with D maybe TRBD1 (5 bases). The V end was cut by 2 bases, the J end by 9 bases, with 5 bases between. CDR1 is MNHEY, CDR2 SVGAGI, per germline. The CDR3 consists of 11 residues. The CDR3 nucleotides read TGTGCCAGCAGTTACGGGGGCACCATATATTTT. Residues: CASSYGGTIYF.

This clonotype was counted at least ten times. This chain links TRBV24-1 with TRBJ1-2, with a tentative D call TRBD1 (5 bases). V was trimmed by 9 bases and J by 2 bases, leaving 12 bases between them. Germline V CDR1 and CDR2: KGHDR, SFDVKD. There are 13 residues in the CDR3. The CDR3 is CATRSGTNYGYTF. The CDR3 nucleotides are TGTGCCACCCGCTCTGGGACCAACTATGGCTACACCTTC.

As DNA, the CDR3 is TGTGCCAGCAGGCTTGGCTCCTACGAGCAGTACTTC. This translates into CASRLGSYEQYF. V and J are TRBV12-3 or TRBV12-4 and TRBJ2-7; D not resolved. The V and J ends lost 6 bases and 0 bases respectively, with 6 bases between them. The CDR3 spans 12 residues.

The rearrangement links TRBV20-1 to TRBJ2-7; TRBD2 matches at 9 bases. This CDR3 spans 13 amino acids. The germline V gene encodes CDR1 DFQATT and CDR2 SNEGSKA (reference sequence). V lost 3 bases to trimming and J lost 7 bases; unmatched junction nucleotides: 7. CDR3 nucleotides: TGCAGTGCTAGTGCGGGAGGGCCGGGAGAGCAGTACTTC. It specifies CSASAGGPGEQYF.

This clonotype was picked up a small number of times. This chain joins TRBV28 and TRBJ2-7; D is uncertain. This CDR3 has 11 amino acids. The germline V gene has CDR1 MDHEN and CDR2 SYDVKM. Trimming cost V 3 bases and J 9 bases, with 9 bases left between them. The DNA for the CDR3 is TGTGCCAGCAGTTTCCAGTCGCCGCAGTACTTC. Its protein product is CASSFQSPQYF.

The rearrangement uses TRBV7-3 and TRBJ1-2, with D maybe TRBD1 (5 bases). Trimming took off 2 bases at V and 8 bases at J, with 15 bases between the two ends. Germline values: CDR1 SGHTA, CDR2 FQGTGA. The CDR3 spans 14 residues. CDR3 residues: CASSLSSRGEGYTF. In nucleotides, the CDR3 is TGTGCCAGCAGCTTATCTTCGAGGGGAGAGGGCTACACCTTC. The full variable domain, completed using reference TRBV7-3 and TRBJ1-2, is GAGVSQTPSNKVTEKGKYVELRCDPISGHTALYWYRQSLGQGPEFLIYFQGTGAADDSGLPNDRFFAVRPEGSVSTLKIQRTERGDSAVYLCASSLSSRGEGYTFGSGTRLTVV.

This clonotype was found a few times. The chain couples TRBV28 to TRBJ1-5, with TRBD1 matching over 7 bases. Germline assignment: CDR1 MDHEN and CDR2 SYDVKM. The CDR3 runs 12 residues. V lost 6 bases, J lost 7 bases, and 3 bases stayed unmatched. DNA of the CDR3: TGTGCCAGCAGGGAAGGGGGCCAGCCCCAGCATTTT. Amino acids: CASREGGQPQHF.

Remarks on this clonotype: One end of the junction fails to match germline, which may point to a read error. This rearrangement joins TRBV6-5 to TRBJ2-5; D perhaps matches TRBD2 (6 bases). This CDR3 has 16 residues. Germline CDR1 and CDR2: MNHEY and SVGAGI. Here the CDR3 reads CASSHSSEGLGETQYF. CDR3 DNA sequence: TGTGCCAGCAGTCACTCTAGCGAAGGCTTGGGAGAGACCCAGTACTTC.

There are a few counts of this clonotype. J is TRBJ2-1 and V is TRBV25-1; 10 bases agree with TRBD2. The germline V gene has CDR1 MGHDK and CDR2 SYGVNS. V trimming: 1 base; J trimming: 0 bases; junction bases outside the gene matches: 9. The CDR3 has 19 amino acids. CDR3 loop: CASSESGGASGSSYNEQFF. The CDR3 DNA follows: TGTGCCAGCAGTGAATCCGGGGGTGCTAGCGGGAGCTCCTACAATGAGCAGTTCTTC.

The count of this clonotype is one. V gene TRBV4-2 combines with J gene TRBJ2-3; 7 bases are shared with TRBD2. This CDR3 is built from 14 residues. Germline V gives CDR1 LGHNA, CDR2 YNFKEQ. V shed 3 bases and J 6 bases; nucleotides not matched to a gene: 6. CDR3 coding DNA: TGTGCCAGCAGCCAGGCGGGGGACCGGGATACGCAGTATTTT. It specifies CASSQAGDRDTQYF.

This chain connects TRBV29-1 to TRBJ2-7; no firm D call. Trimming removed 5 bases from V and 2 bases from J, with 4 bases in between. Germline CDR1 SQVTM, CDR2 ANQGSEA. The CDR3 runs 10 residues. The CDR3 spells CSVFAYEQYF. The CDR3 bases are TGCAGCGTTTTTGCCTACGAGCAGTACTTC.

The chain recombines TRBV29-1 with TRBJ2-3; 8 nucleotides line up with TRBD1. After removal of 6 bases from V and 0 bases from J, the junction contained 8 bases not matched to a gene. Germline V gene lookup returns CDR1 SQVTM and CDR2 ANQGSEA. This CDR3 spans 15 amino acids. The CDR3 region is CSVAPGGPSTDTQYF. CDR3 DNA sequence: TGCAGCGTCGCGCCAGGGGGCCCCAGCACAGATACGCAGTATTTT.

This clonotype was detected a few times. This sequence joins TRBV5-4 and TRBJ2-3; 12 bases are a match to TRBD1. The CDR3 sequence is 15 residues long. Germline loops: CDR1 SGHNT, CDR2 YYREEE (reference sequence). V shed 3 bases, J shed 2 bases, and the junction held 1 base outside the gene matches. The CDR3 nucleotides are TGTGCCAGCAGCTGGGACAGGGGGCACACAGATACGCAGTATTTT. Its protein is CASSWDRGHTDTQYF.

At least ten counts were recorded for this clonotype. The chain is built from TRBV7-2 and TRBJ2-1; 11 bases are shared with TRBD1. The CDR3 consists of 15 residues. Trimming took 6 bases from V and 6 from J; bases not matched to a gene: 7. CDR1 and CDR2 from the germline V gene are SGHTA and FQGNSA. CDR3 sequence: CASRSTGTGGNEQFF. DNA of the CDR3: TGTGCCAGCAGATCGACCGGGACAGGGGGCAATGAGCAGTTCTTC.